The 8 T cell receptor beta chains below all came from one sample that was sequenced in a study of blood T cells in healthy people across ages. The authors ran a second PCR of about 7 to 11 cycles using a sample-barcoded 5' primer and a J-beta primer mix. In TCRdb, the 5' RACE reads were re-called with MiXCR into one record per CDR3 protein. The table has about 720,000 distinct CDR3 sequences, around a fifth seen once. The sample taken for sequencing was blood. These TCRs come from a man aged 65-85 years in good health.

The chain recombines TRBV6-2 or TRBV6-3 with TRBJ2-5; possible D gene TRBD1, 6 bases. The J call may be incorrect, as the DNA end agrees better with TRBJ2-1. Per the germline V gene, CDR1 is MNHEY and CDR2 is SVGEGT. This CDR3 has 14 residues. The CDR3 spells CASSPGQIWGEQFF. CDR3 DNA sequence: TGTGCCAGCAGTCCTGGACAGATCTGGGGTGAGCAGTTCTTC.

The rearrangement joins TRBV20-1 to TRBJ1-1, with D tentatively TRBD1 (6 bases). Trimming cost V 5 bases and J 6 bases, with 10 bases left between them. The CDR3 extends over 11 amino acids. CDR1 is DFQATT, CDR2 SNEGSKA, per germline (reference sequence). Here the CDR3 DNA reads TGCAGTGCTGCCCGGACAGCTGAAGCTTTCTTT. This gives the protein CSAARTAEAFF.

The rearrangement joins TRBV28 to TRBJ2-7, with a tentative D call TRBD2 (6 bases). The CDR3 is 15 residues long. Germline CDR1 and CDR2: MDHEN and SYDVKM. Trimming took off 4 bases at V and 4 bases at J, with 17 bases between the two ends. The CDR3 bases are TGTGCCAGCAGTTACCGGGACTCCTTTCGGTACGAGCAGTACGTC. Its translation is CASSYRDSFRYEQYV.

This clonotype occurred a few times. The rearrangement uses TRBV6-1 and TRBJ2-4, with D tentatively TRBD1 (5 bases). Trimming left V 2 bases short and J 11 bases short, with 16 bases between. Germline CDR1 MNHNS, CDR2 SASEGT. This CDR3 is built from 14 residues. The CDR3 here is CASSEQGVRYFQYF. In DNA, the CDR3 is TGTGCCAGCAGTGAACAGGGTGTCAGATACTTTCAGTACTTC.

This clonotype occurred a few times. The chain employs TRBV24-1 and TRBJ1-4; 7 positions match TRBD1. The J segment lost 7 bases and the V segment lost 5 bases, leaving 9 bases of the junction unmatched. Germline values: CDR1 KGHDR, CDR2 SFDVKD. The CDR3 has 15 amino acids. Here the CDR3 DNA reads TGTGCCACCAGTGGGGCAGGGGGACCCGGTGAAAAACTGTTTTTT. Translation gives CATSGAGGPGEKLFF.

This clonotype was seen more than once but under ten times. The gene calls are TRBV20-1 and TRBJ2-1, with 7 bases that match TRBD2. Germline-derived CDR1 and CDR2 are DFQATT and SNEGSKA (reference sequence). Losses at the gene ends were 1 base for V and 6 bases for J; bases not matched to a gene: 6. The CDR3 spans 14 residues. The CDR3 DNA reads as TGCAGTGCTAGAGGGGCTAGCGGTCTCAATGAGCAGTTCTTC. This gives the protein CSARGASGLNEQFF.

The V call is TRBV14, the J call TRBJ1-1; 7 positions agree with TRBD1. V trimming: 6 bases; J trimming: 2 bases; junction bases outside the gene matches: 9. The CDR3 has 15 amino acids. Germline CDR1 SGHDN, CDR2 FVKESK. This CDR3 is CASRPIKGANTEAFF. The CDR3, as DNA: TGTGCCAGCAGACCGATCAAGGGGGCAAACACTGAAGCTTTCTTT. Filled out from reference TRBV14 and TRBJ1-1, the complete variable domain reads EAGVTQFPSHSVIEKGQTVTLRCDPISGHDNLYWYRRVMGKEIKFLLHFVKESKQDESGMPNNRFLAERTGGTYSTLKVQPAELEDSGVYFCASRPIKGANTEAFFGQGTRLTVV.

The gene calls are TRBV10-3 and TRBJ1-4; no firm D call. CDR1 and CDR2 from the germline V gene are ENHRY and SYGVKD. Trimming removed 7 bases from V and 7 bases from J, with 16 bases in between. CDR3 size: 14 residues. For the CDR3, the DNA is TGTGCCATCAACAGCGGAGGGAATGGTGAAAAACTGTTTTTT. Its translation is CAINSGGNGEKLFF.